The clone carrying this TCR beta chain was detected only a few times. Germline and junction disagree at one end, which may indicate a read error. This CDR3 has 11 amino acids. CDR1 is LNHDA and CDR2 is SQIVND in the germline V gene (reference sequence). The data were obtained in a study of T cell changes during pregnancy in multiple sclerosis. Assay used: immunoSEQ multiplex PCR; TCRdb lists only in-frame clones, some missing. The sample contains 15,000 to 20,000 clones, about nine tenths of which appear only once. Material: CD8+ T cells from peripheral blood mononuclear cells, obtained in the third trimester of pregnancy. The chain joins TRBV19 to TRBJ1-1; D is perhaps TRBD1 (5 bases). This clonotype originated in a female donor in good health, enrolled as a control in a pregnancy study. The CDR3: CASSIGTGPIF. In nucleotides, the CDR3 is TGTGCCAGTAGTATAGGTACAGGACCTATCTTT.